Each of the 8 T cell receptor beta chains below was sequenced from the same sample in a study of beta chain features in type 1 diabetes. Study-level findings and limits: For Type 1 diabetes patients, all four CD4+ subsets carried TCRB CDR3s that were moderately but significantly shorter.

No antigens are known for them. The whole isolated RNA underwent reverse transcription, so sequencing captured expressed TCRB transcripts. The method was immunoSEQ multiplex PCR; TCRdb's version includes in-frame clones alone and lacks a portion of them. The sample records 600,000 to 750,000 clones, 9.5% to 15% being singletons. The sample taken for sequencing was naive CD4+ T cells from blood. The receptors were sampled from a man aged 30 to 45 with type 1 diabetes.

The V and J genes are TRBV6-5 and TRBJ2-3; D might be TRBD1 (8 bases). Per germline, CDR1 MNHEY and CDR2 SVGAGI. Trimming pared 2 bases from V and 11 bases from J, leaving 17 bases between. The CDR3 covers 14 residues. The CDR3 DNA reads TGTGCCAGCAGTTACCAGCCGGACAGGGAGGGGCAGTATTTT. Translating it yields CASSYQPDREGQYF.

This clone was counted a few times. This chain connects TRBV6-5 to TRBJ2-5; perhaps TRBD2 as D (6 bases). Germline-derived CDR1 and CDR2 are MNHEY and SVGAGI. The CDR3 length is 12 residues. V lost 2 bases, J lost 13 bases, and 14 bases lay in between. CDR3 sequence reads: CASSYRRGTAYF. The CDR3 nucleotides are TGTGCCAGCAGTTACCGGCGGGGTACGGCGTACTTC.

The rearrangement uses TRBV7-3 and TRBJ2-2, with 11 nucleotides matching TRBD2. The CDR3 contains 15 residues. V lost 5 bases, J lost 5 bases, and 4 bases stayed unmatched. Germline loops: CDR1 SGHTA, CDR2 FQGTGA. CDR3 residues: CASSMTSGVTGELFF. CDR3 nucleotide sequence: TGTGCCAGCAGCATGACTAGCGGGGTAACCGGGGAGCTGTTTTTT.

V and J are TRBV7-8 and TRBJ2-1; 11 bases fit TRBD1. Germline V gene lookup returns CDR1 SGHVS and CDR2 FQNEAQ. The CDR3 is made up of 15 amino acids. Trimming at V came to 6 bases and at J to 3 bases, leaving 4 bases not matched to a gene. The CDR3 is CASSSGQGGYNEQFF. The CDR3 nucleotides are TGTGCCAGCAGTTCGGGACAGGGGGGCTACAATGAGCAGTTCTTC.

This clone came up a few times. The chain employs TRBV28 and TRBJ1-6; the match to TRBD1 covers 8 bases. This CDR3 spans 13 amino acids. V was pared by 8 bases and J by 7 bases, with 4 bases of the junction left unmatched. CDR1 and CDR2 from the germline V gene are MDHEN and SYDVKM. CDR3 region: CASGRQGNSPLHF. The CDR3 DNA reads TGTGCCAGCGGAAGACAGGGGAATTCACCCCTCCACTTT.

The CDR3: CSVEYGGRRGTEAFF. The DNA for the CDR3 is TGCAGCGTTGAATATGGCGGACGTCGAGGCACTGAAGCTTTCTTT. V usage is TRBV29-1 and J usage is TRBJ1-1; D is unresolved. Germline CDR1 is SQVTM and CDR2 is ANQGSEA. Trimming pared 2 bases from V and 4 bases from J, leaving 17 bases between. The CDR3 has 15 amino acids.

V gene TRBV7-2 combines with J gene TRBJ1-1; no firm D call. The CDR3 is 16 residues long. V lost 5 bases to trimming and J lost 1 base, with 17 bases between them. Per the germline V gene, CDR1 is SGHTA and CDR2 is FQGNSA. The CDR3 here is CASSQDGPGGNTEAFF. The CDR3 region has the DNA TGTGCCAGCAGCCAAGACGGCCCGGGAGGGAACACTGAAGCTTTCTTT.

This clone was counted between two and nine times. The rearrangement joins TRBV2 to TRBJ1-5; D possibly corresponds to TRBD1 (5 bases). The V and J ends lost 11 bases and 0 bases respectively, with 11 bases between them. The CDR3 spans 13 residues. Germline assignment: CDR1 SNHLY and CDR2 FYNNEI. CDR3 loop: CAAGVRSNQPQHF. CDR3 bases: TGTGCCGCGGGGGTCCGTAGCAATCAGCCCCAGCATTTT.